This T cell receptor beta chain was sequenced for a study of control samples from healthy donors and cancer patients (dated by TCRdb to 2018 to 2021). Comments on this clone: What this receptor recognizes is not known. No base qualities exist here, and no much larger clone lies one base off it.

The library was built by means of the immunoSEQ multiplex PCR assay. The table was pulled from immuneACCESS by TCRdb, which kept in-frame rearrangements only. Such tables lose some clones; where checked, under half of the loss comes from unresolved V genes, and the rest has no known cause. The sample yields approximately 92,000 clones; 85% to 95% were counted once. Together, the top ten hold approximately 1.5% of the sample. Including cysteine and phenylalanine, the CDR3 has 17 amino acids. Just the 51-base CDR3 DNA is kept, in frame starting at base 1. V lost 1 base and J lost 4 bases; the stretch between them is 17 bases long. The germline V gene gives CDR1 as SGHAT and CDR2 as FQNNGV.

This receptor was identified in a woman in her twenties or thirties in good health. The sequenced sample was blood. In this chain, TRBV11-2 is recombined with TRBJ1-5, with TRBD1 tentatively as D gene (5 bases match). This receptor has the CDR3 CASSLGRGREVNQPQHF. The DNA sequence reads TGTGCCAGCAGCTTAGGGAGAGGCAGGGAAGTGAATCAGCCCCAGCATTTT.